This T cell receptor beta chain was profiled in a study of CD8 T cells in Susac syndrome. An amount of RNA that ranged from roughly 0.5 to 1 ug was reverse transcribed with random hexamers. TCRdb fed the immunoSEQ multiplex PCR reads into MiXCR, producing one record per CDR3 protein. Among some 57,000 distinct CDR3 sequences listed, just over 90% were seen once. This CDR3 comprises 14 residues. V lost 10 bases, J lost 1 base, and 14 bases lay in between. Germline V gene lookup returns CDR1 SEHNR and CDR2 FQNEAQ (reference sequence). Material for sequencing was CD8+ T cells from PBMCs. This clonotype originated in a human donor in good health. The V and J genes are TRBV7-9 and TRBJ2-4; TRBD2 is a possible D gene (5 bases). The CDR3 reads CATLDTRAKNIQYF. The CDR3 coding sequence is TGTGCCACCCTTGATACTAGGGCCAAAAACATTCAGTACTTC.